These 21 T cell receptor beta chains originate from one sample sequenced in a study of human T cells and chemical hapten exposure. Stated time point: healthy volunteer bleed at 6 weeks. Total RNA came from unfractionated whole blood. TCRdb re-called the RACE reads with MiXCR, one entry per CDR3 protein. The sample carries fewer than 85,000 distinct CDR3 sequences, under 10% recorded once. The sample comprised whole blood. These receptors all stem from a male donor in good health. Some clones in this sample may be carry-over from other donors' samples.

CDR3 in DNA: TGTGCCAGCAGCACCCAAACAGGGTTCGGGCCCCAGCATTTT. It is translated as CASSTQTGFGPQHF. This chain links TRBV6-2 or TRBV6-3 with TRBJ1-5; weak D call: TRBD1 (6 bases). This CDR3 region has 14 residues. Trimming removed 6 bases at V and 9 bases at J, with 18 bases between. Germline CDR1 is MNHEY and CDR2 is SVGEGT.

As concerns this clonotype: This may stem from a read error, because a much larger clone lies one nucleotide away. The chain has TRBV27 and TRBJ2-6; D is undetermined. The germline gives CDR1 MNHEY, CDR2 SMNVEV (reference sequence). The CDR3 is made up of 15 amino acids. The CDR3 reads CARSLKGSGANVLTF. DNA of the CDR3: TGTGCCAGAAGTTTAAAGGGCTCTGGGGCCAACGTCCTGACTTTC.

This clonotype showed up just a few times. The genes are TRBV7-9 and TRBJ2-3; TRBD2 matches 12 bases. In germline, CDR1 is SEHNR, CDR2 FQNEAQ (reference sequence). The trim removed 4 bases at V and 0 bases at J, leaving 14 bases unmatched. The CDR3 totals 20 residues. The CDR3 DNA is TGTGCCAGCAGCTCCTCTAGCGGGGGGGCCACCCGCCTTAGCACAGATACGCAGTATTTT. It specifies CASSSSSGGATRLSTDTQYF.

This clonotype was picked up many times. The DNA for the CDR3 is TGTGCCAGCAGCCTTGGACCAGTCCGGGAGCAGTTCTTC. This codes for CASSLGPVREQFF. V usage is TRBV12-3 or TRBV12-4 and J usage is TRBJ2-1; no firm D call. The CDR3 sequence is 13 residues long. Trimming took off 6 bases at V and 10 bases at J, with 16 bases between the two ends.

The V gene is TRBV7-2, the J gene TRBJ2-5, with D possibly being TRBD2 (6 bases). V was clipped by 6 bases and J by 5 bases, with 16 bases between them. This CDR3 is 14 amino acids long. Germline V lookup: CDR1 SGHTA, CDR2 FQGNSA. CDR3 residues: CASSSVGGWETQYF. In nucleotides, the CDR3 is TGTGCCAGCAGTAGCGTGGGAGGTTGGGAGACCCAGTACTTC.

The chain employs TRBV6-5 and TRBJ2-7; the D is unclear. V was trimmed by 4 bases and J by 2 bases, leaving 9 bases between them. This CDR3 is built from 13 residues. Germline loops: CDR1 MNHEY, CDR2 SVGAGI. The CDR3 region is CASSSGVTYEQYF. As DNA, the CDR3 is TGTGCCAGCAGTTCTGGGGTAACCTACGAGCAGTACTTC.

This clonotype came up many times. In DNA form, the CDR3 reads TGCAGTGCTAGTAAGGACCATGAGCAGTTCTTC. Translating it yields CSASKDHEQFF. The V call is TRBV20-1, the J call TRBJ2-1; no reliable D call. CDR3 length: 11 amino acids. Trimming pared 3 bases from V and 8 bases from J, leaving 8 bases between. Germline V CDR1 and CDR2: DFQATT, SNEGSKA (reference sequence).

This clonotype was seen at least ten times. The CDR3 region is CASSPTNTSSYNEQFF. The CDR3 DNA follows: TGCGCCAGCAGCCCCACTAACACGAGCTCCTACAATGAGCAGTTCTTC. The chain employs TRBV4-1 and TRBJ2-1; D not certain. The CDR3 spans 16 residues. V lost 4 bases, J lost 0 bases, and 13 bases lay in between. Looked up from germline, CDR1 is MGHRA and CDR2 is YSYEKL.

This clonotype was counted at least ten times. The chain has TRBV20-1 and TRBJ2-1, with TRBD2 matching over 8 bases. The CDR3 contains 15 residues. With 1 base clipped from V and 10 bases from J, the junction kept 12 bases outside the gene matches. In germline, CDR1 is DFQATT, CDR2 SNEGSKA (reference sequence). The DNA for the CDR3 is TGCAGTGCTAGAGTCCAACCCGGGGGGGCAGGGGAGCAGTTCTTC. The encoded protein is CSARVQPGGAGEQFF.

This clonotype was observed a few times. The chain is built from TRBV10-3 and TRBJ1-2; no clear D. This CDR3 contains 13 residues. Germline CDR1 is ENHRY and CDR2 is SYGVKD. Trimming cost V 2 bases and J 7 bases, with 11 bases left between them. CDR3 nucleotide sequence: TGTGCCATCAGTGAGGACACCTCACCTGGCTACACCTTC. Translation gives CAISEDTSPGYTF.

The chain joins TRBV5-6 to TRBJ2-5; D gene uncertain. Germline-derived CDR1 and CDR2 are SGHDT and YYEEEE. The V end was cut by 0 bases, the J end by 7 bases, with 10 bases between. This CDR3 has 13 amino acids. The CDR3 sequence: CASSLAPSPTQYF. CDR3 nucleotides: TGTGCCAGCAGCTTGGCTCCAAGTCCGACCCAGTACTTC.

This clonotype was recorded a few times. The V call is TRBV7-3, the J call TRBJ1-4; 8 bases align to TRBD1. Germline V CDR1 and CDR2: SGHTA, FQGTGA. This CDR3 is built from 15 residues. Trimming took 5 bases from V and 6 from J; bases not matched to a gene: 8. The CDR3 sequence: CASSPSPTGDEKLFF. The CDR3 bases are TGTGCCAGCAGCCCCTCGCCGACAGGGGATGAAAAACTGTTTTTT.

This clonotype came up a few times. The genes are TRBV7-9 and TRBJ2-7; possibly TRBD1 for D (7 bases). The CDR3 has 14 amino acids. CDR1 and CDR2 (germline): SEHNR, FQNEAQ (reference sequence). Deletions cut 5 bases from V and 2 bases from J, with 13 bases between. DNA for the CDR3: TGTGCCAGCAGCGGGCGGGACAGCACCTACGAGCAGTACTTC. Translated, it gives CASSGRDSTYEQYF.

The J gene is TRBJ2-4, the V gene TRBV6-1, with 10 bases fitting TRBD1. The CDR3 runs to 16 residues. Trimming cost V 5 bases and J 3 bases; bases outside gene matches: 7. From germline, CDR1 is MNHNS and CDR2 SASEGT. CDR3 residues: CASSTGQGVGKNIQYF. CDR3 DNA sequence: TGTGCCAGCAGTACCGGACAGGGGGTTGGCAAAAACATTCAGTACTTC.

This chain joins TRBV12-3 or TRBV12-4 and TRBJ1-3; D is undetermined. Trimming stripped 2 bases from V and 8 bases from J, with 1 base between. The CDR3 totals 10 residues. The CDR3 is CASSLHTIYF. The CDR3 nucleotides read TGTGCCAGCAGTTTACACACCATATATTTT.

The chain employs TRBV28 and TRBJ1-5, with 7 bases identical to TRBD1. Germline-derived CDR1 and CDR2 are MDHEN and SYDVKM. This CDR3 spans 15 amino acids. Trimming cost V 6 bases and J 2 bases; bases outside gene matches: 7. The CDR3 spells CASRTGAGGNQPQHF. The CDR3 DNA reads TGTGCCAGCAGAACAGGGGCGGGTGGCAATCAGCCCCAGCATTTT.

This clonotype was counted between two and nine times. This chain connects TRBV7-2 to TRBJ2-1, with 11 bases identical to TRBD2. Germline V lookup: CDR1 SGHTA, CDR2 FQGNSA. The CDR3 runs to 18 residues. V lost 0 bases and J lost 8; bases outside the gene matches: 12. CDR3 sequence: CASSLANSGGVPTYEQFF. The CDR3 DNA reads TGTGCCAGCAGCTTAGCAAATAGCGGGGGGGTACCTACCTATGAGCAGTTCTTC.

This clonotype showed up many times. This rearrangement joins TRBV5-1 to TRBJ2-4; no firm D call. CDR1 and CDR2 from the germline V gene are SGHRS and YFSETQ. This CDR3 spans 14 amino acids. Trimming removed 1 base from V and 5 bases from J, with 10 bases in between. The DNA of the CDR3 is TGCGCCAGCAGCTTGTTAACGGTCGAAAACATTCAGTACTTC. Its translation: CASSLLTVENIQYF.

This sequence joins TRBV3-1 and TRBJ2-6; 10 bases align to TRBD2. The junction had 12 bases not matched to a gene; V was cut back by 1 base and J by 0 bases. This CDR3 comprises 21 residues. Germline CDR1 and CDR2: LGHDT and YNNKEL (reference sequence). CDR3 coding DNA: TGTGCCAGCAGCCAAGTATGGGGAACACTAGCGGGAAACTCTGGGGCCAACGTCCTGACTTTC. It codes for CASSQVWGTLAGNSGANVLTF.

The rearrangement links TRBV4-1 to TRBJ2-2; 8 bases align to TRBD1. The trim removed 2 bases at V and 6 bases at J, leaving 5 bases unmatched. Per the germline V gene, CDR1 is MGHRA and CDR2 is YSYEKL. This CDR3 has 15 residues. The CDR3 DNA reads TGCGCCAGCAGCCAACAATCAGGGGGCCCCGGGGAGCTGTTTTTT. Encoded protein: CASSQQSGGPGELFF.

This clonotype has a count of ten or more. V usage is TRBV20-1 and J usage is TRBJ1-1; 8 bases line up with TRBD1. Germline CDR1 is DFQATT and CDR2 is SNEGSKA (reference sequence). The CDR3 runs 11 residues. CDR3 sequence: CRGQGGTEAFF. CDR3 sequence (DNA): TGCAGAGGACAGGGAGGAACTGAAGCTTTCTTT.